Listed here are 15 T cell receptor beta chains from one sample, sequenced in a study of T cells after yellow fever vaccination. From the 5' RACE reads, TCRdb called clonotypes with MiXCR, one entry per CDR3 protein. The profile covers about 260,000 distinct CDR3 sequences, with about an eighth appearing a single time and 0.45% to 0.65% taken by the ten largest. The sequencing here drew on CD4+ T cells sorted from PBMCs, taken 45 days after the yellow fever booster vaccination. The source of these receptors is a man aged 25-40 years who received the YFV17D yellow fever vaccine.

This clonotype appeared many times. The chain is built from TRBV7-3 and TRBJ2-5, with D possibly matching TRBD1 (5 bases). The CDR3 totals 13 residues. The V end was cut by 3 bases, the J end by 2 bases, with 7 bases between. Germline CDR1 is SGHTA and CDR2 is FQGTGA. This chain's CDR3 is CASSFGQQETQYF. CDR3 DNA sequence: TGTGCCAGCAGCTTTGGACAACAAGAGACCCAGTACTTC.

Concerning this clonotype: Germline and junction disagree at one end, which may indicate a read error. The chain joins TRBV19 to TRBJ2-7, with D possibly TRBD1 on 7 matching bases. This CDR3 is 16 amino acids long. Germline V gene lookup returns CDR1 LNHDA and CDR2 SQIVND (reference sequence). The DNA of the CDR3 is TGTGCCACTAGTACCAAGACAGGGAGGCAAACCTACGAGCAGTACTTC. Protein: CATSTKTGRQTYEQYF. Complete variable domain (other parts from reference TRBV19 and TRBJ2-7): DGGITQSPKYLFRKEGQNVTLSCEQNLNHDAMYWYRQDPGQGLRLIYYSQIVNDFQKGDIAEGYSVSREKKESFPLTVTSAQKNPTAFYLCATSTKTGRQTYEQYFGPGTRLTVT.

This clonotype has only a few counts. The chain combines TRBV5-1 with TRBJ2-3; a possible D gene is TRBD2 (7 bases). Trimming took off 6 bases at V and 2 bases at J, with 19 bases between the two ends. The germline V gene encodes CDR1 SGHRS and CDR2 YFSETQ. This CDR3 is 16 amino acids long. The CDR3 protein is CASTVEGGLNTDTQYF. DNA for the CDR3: TGCGCCAGCACCGTCGAGGGGGGACTAAACACAGATACGCAGTATTTT.

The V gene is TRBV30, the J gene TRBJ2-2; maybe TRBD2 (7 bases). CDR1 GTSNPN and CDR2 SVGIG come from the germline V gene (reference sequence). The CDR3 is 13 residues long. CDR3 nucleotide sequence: TGTGTCCTTGGGGGGGCCAACACCGGGGAGCTGTTTTTT. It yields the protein CVLGGANTGELFF.

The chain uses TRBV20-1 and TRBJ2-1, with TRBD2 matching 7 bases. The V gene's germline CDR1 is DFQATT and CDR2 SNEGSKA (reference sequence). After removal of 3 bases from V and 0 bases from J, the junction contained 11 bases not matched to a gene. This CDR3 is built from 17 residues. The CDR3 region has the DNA TGCAGTGCTAGCCCTCCACTAGCGAGAAGCTCCTACAATGAGCAGTTCTTC. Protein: CSASPPLARSSYNEQFF.

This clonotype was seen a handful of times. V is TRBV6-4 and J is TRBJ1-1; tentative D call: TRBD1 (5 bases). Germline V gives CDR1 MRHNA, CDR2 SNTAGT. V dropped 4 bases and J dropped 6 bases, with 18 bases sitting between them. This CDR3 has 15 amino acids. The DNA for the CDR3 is TGTGCCAGCAGTGTTCCCAGGGATACGTCCGCTGAAGCTTTCTTT. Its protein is CASSVPRDTSAEAFF.

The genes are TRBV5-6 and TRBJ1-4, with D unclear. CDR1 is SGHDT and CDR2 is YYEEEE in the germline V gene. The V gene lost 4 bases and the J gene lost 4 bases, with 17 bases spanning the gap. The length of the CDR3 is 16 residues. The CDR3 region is CASSPGFGFSNEKLFF. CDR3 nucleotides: TGTGCCAGCAGCCCGGGATTCGGGTTCAGTAATGAAAAACTGTTTTTT.

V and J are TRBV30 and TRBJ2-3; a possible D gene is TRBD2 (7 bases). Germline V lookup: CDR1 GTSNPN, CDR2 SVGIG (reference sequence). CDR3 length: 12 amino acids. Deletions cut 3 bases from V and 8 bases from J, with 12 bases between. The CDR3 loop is CAWRLRGATQYF. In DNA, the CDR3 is TGTGCCTGGAGGCTTCGGGGGGCTACGCAGTATTTT.

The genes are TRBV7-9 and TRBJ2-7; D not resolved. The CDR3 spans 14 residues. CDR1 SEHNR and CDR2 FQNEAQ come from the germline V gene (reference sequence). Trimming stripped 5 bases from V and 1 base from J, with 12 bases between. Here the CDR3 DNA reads TGTGCCAGCAGCCTCGGTCTAGGGTCCTACGAGCAGTACTTC. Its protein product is CASSLGLGSYEQYF.

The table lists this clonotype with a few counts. The DNA for the CDR3 is TGTGCCAGCAAAGGGGGGGGGCGGGAGCTTAAAAACATTCAGTACTTC. It encodes CASKGGGRELKNIQYF. This chain joins TRBV28 and TRBJ2-4, with D perhaps matching TRBD2 (7 bases). CDR3 length: 16 amino acids. The germline V gene has CDR1 MDHEN and CDR2 SYDVKM. Trimming shortened V by 7 bases and J by 4 bases, and 20 bases separated the two germline ends.

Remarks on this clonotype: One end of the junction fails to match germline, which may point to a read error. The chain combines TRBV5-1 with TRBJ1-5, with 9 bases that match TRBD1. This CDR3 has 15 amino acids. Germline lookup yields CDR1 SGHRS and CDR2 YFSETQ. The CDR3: CASSLTGGGNHPQHF. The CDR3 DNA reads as TGCGCCAGCAGCTTGACAGGGGGCGGGAATCATCCCCAGCATTTT.

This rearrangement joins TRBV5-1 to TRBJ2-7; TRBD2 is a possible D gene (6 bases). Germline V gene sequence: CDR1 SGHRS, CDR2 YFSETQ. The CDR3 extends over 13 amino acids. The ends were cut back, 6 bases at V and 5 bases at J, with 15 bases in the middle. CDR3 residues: CASTEGLADEQYF. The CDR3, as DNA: TGCGCCAGCACGGAGGGCCTGGCCGACGAGCAGTACTTC.

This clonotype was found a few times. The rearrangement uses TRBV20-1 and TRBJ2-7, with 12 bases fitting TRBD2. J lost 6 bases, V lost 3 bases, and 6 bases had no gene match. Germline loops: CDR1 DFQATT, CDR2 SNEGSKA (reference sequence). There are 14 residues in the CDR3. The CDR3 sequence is CSARGLAGGREQYF. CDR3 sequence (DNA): TGCAGTGCTAGGGGGCTAGCGGGAGGGCGCGAGCAGTACTTC.

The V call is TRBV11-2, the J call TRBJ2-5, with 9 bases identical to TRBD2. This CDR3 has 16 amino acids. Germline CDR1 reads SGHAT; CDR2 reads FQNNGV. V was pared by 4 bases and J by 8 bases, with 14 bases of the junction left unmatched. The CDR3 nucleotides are TGTGCCAGCAGCTCCACTGTAGCGGGAGCCCGGGTTACCCAGTACTTC. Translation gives CASSSTVAGARVTQYF.

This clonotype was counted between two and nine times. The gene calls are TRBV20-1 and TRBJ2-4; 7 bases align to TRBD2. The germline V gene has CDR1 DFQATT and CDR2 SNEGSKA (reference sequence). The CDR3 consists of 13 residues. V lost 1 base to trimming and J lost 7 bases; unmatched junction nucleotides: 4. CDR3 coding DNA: TGCAGTGCTAGAGTAACGGGAGGCAACATTCAGTACTTC. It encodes CSARVTGGNIQYF.